Shown below are 19 T cell receptor beta chains from a single sample sequenced in a study of cytomegalovirus exposure and HLA in healthy donors. The PCR contained 60 Vbeta and 13 Jbeta primers. Profiled with immunoSEQ multiplex PCR; TCRdb holds only in-frame clones, not every one. The sample holds approximately 280,000 clones; approximately 90% are singletons and the top ten take 2% to 3%. Sequences were obtained from PBMCs. The receptors originated from a woman aged 18 to 35 in good health and CMV-seronegative.

The chain carries TRBV6-5 and TRBJ2-3; D remains ambiguous. Germline lookup yields CDR1 MNHEY and CDR2 SVGAGI. CDR3 length equals 14 residues. Trimming took off 7 bases at V and 2 bases at J, with 13 bases between the two ends. CDR3 sequence: CASTQRGATDTQYF. CDR3 sequence (DNA): TGTGCCAGCACCCAAAGAGGCGCCACAGATACGCAGTATTTT.

This rearrangement joins TRBV30 to TRBJ1-5; D perhaps matches TRBD1 (6 bases). The CDR3 covers 13 residues. V was pared by 5 bases and J by 0 bases, with 8 bases between. Germline assignment: CDR1 GTSNPN and CDR2 SVGIG (reference sequence). The CDR3 is CAWSQGSNQPQHF. The CDR3 DNA follows: TGTGCCTGGTCACAGGGTAGCAATCAGCCCCAGCATTTT.

This rearrangement joins TRBV7-8 to TRBJ2-7, with a weak D call TRBD2 (6 bases). Trimming stripped 4 bases from V and 4 bases from J, with 17 bases between. This CDR3 spans 15 amino acids. CDR1 is SGHVS and CDR2 is FQNEAQ in the germline V gene. The CDR3 is CASSSGGSNPYEQYF. CDR3 nucleotides: TGTGCCAGCAGCTCTGGGGGGTCGAACCCTTACGAGCAGTACTTC. The full variable domain, in which reference TRBV7-8 and TRBJ2-7 provide the parts outside the CDR3, is GAGVSQSPRYKVAKRGQDVALRCDPISGHVSLFWYQQALGQGPEFLTYFQNEAQLDKSGLPSDRFFAERPEGSVSTLKIQRTQQEDSAVYLCASSSGGSNPYEQYFGPGTRLTVT.

V usage is TRBV10-3 and J usage is TRBJ2-2, with 8 positions matching TRBD1. The CDR3 has 16 amino acids. The trim removed 4 bases at V and 2 bases at J, leaving 6 bases unmatched. Germline V gene sequence: CDR1 ENHRY, CDR2 SYGVKD. CDR3 nucleotide sequence: TGTGCCATCAGTGGCTTGGGACAGGATAACACCGGGGAGCTGTTTTTT. Encoded protein: CAISGLGQDNTGELFF.

A few counts support this clone. The chain recombines TRBV7-2 with TRBJ1-5, with TRBD1 matching over 7 bases. CDR1 is SGHTA and CDR2 is FQGNSA in the germline V gene. The trim removed 0 bases at V and 5 bases at J, leaving 1 base unmatched. The length of the CDR3 is 14 residues. DNA of the CDR3: TGTGCCAGCAGCTTAGCAGGGGGCGATCAGCCCCAGCATTTT. Protein product: CASSLAGGDQPQHF.

This clone appeared a single time. This sequence joins TRBV6-5 and TRBJ2-7; 8 positions agree with TRBD1. The CDR3 totals 15 residues. The V gene's germline CDR1 is MNHEY and CDR2 SVGAGI. The V segment lost 5 bases and the J segment 3 bases; nucleotides outside the gene matches: 9. CDR3 sequence (DNA): TGTGCCAGCAGTCAGTCCGGGACAGGAGTCTACGAGCAGTACTTC. Translated: CASSQSGTGVYEQYF.

Concerning this clone: Within the sample, other DNA sequences also encode this same CDR3. The chain joins TRBV5-1 to TRBJ2-7; TRBD1 agrees at 8 bases. Losses at the gene ends were 0 bases for V and 8 bases for J; bases not matched to a gene: 10. Germline CDR1 is SGHRS and CDR2 is YFSETQ. The CDR3 runs to 15 residues. The DNA for the CDR3 is TGCGCCAGCAGCTTGGGGCGACAGGGGACCATACAGCAGTACTTC. This encodes CASSLGRQGTIQQYF. Using reference TRBV5-1 and TRBJ2-7 for the parts outside the CDR3, the full variable domain is KAGVTQTPRYLIKTRGQQVTLSCSPISGHRSVSWYQQTPGQGLQFLFEYFSETQRNKGNFPGRFSGRQFSNSRSEMNVSTLELGDSALYLCASSLGRQGTIQQYFGPGTRLTVT.

This clone occurred once. This chain connects TRBV9 to TRBJ1-3, with TRBD1 matching 7 bases. Trimming took 3 bases from V and 0 from J; bases not matched to a gene: 9. The CDR3 covers 17 residues. The germline V gene encodes CDR1 SGDLS and CDR2 YYNGEE. The CDR3 spells CASSALQGPHSGNTIYF. Written as DNA, the CDR3 is TGTGCCAGCAGCGCGCTACAGGGGCCTCACTCTGGAAACACCATATATTTT.

CDR3 nucleotide sequence: TGTGCCACCAGCCACCAGGGGTCGGGCACTGAAGCTTTCTTT. Translated, it gives CATSHQGSGTEAFF. The chain employs TRBV15 and TRBJ1-1, with a weak D call TRBD1 (6 bases). Germline V gene sequence: CDR1 LNHNV, CDR2 YYDKDF (reference sequence). V was shortened by 5 bases and J by 4 bases, with 14 bases between the two germline ends. The CDR3 has 14 amino acids.

This chain connects TRBV5-1 to TRBJ2-1, with D perhaps matching TRBD2 (5 bases). V gave up 4 bases and J gave up 2 bases, with 10 bases separating them. This CDR3 comprises 14 residues. The V gene's germline CDR1 is SGHRS and CDR2 YFSETQ. CDR3 bases: TGCGCCAGCAGCAGCCCCGGGACCTACAATGAGCAGTTCTTC. Amino acid sequence: CASSSPGTYNEQFF. The entire variable domain, with the rest obtained from reference TRBV5-1 and TRBJ2-1, is as follows: KAGVTQTPRYLIKTRGQQVTLSCSPISGHRSVSWYQQTPGQGLQFLFEYFSETQRNKGNFPGRFSGRQFSNSRSEMNVSTLELGDSALYLCASSSPGTYNEQFFGPGTRLTVL.

Comments on this clone: One junction end does not reproduce the germline sequence, and a read error may be involved. In DNA, the CDR3 is TGTGCCAGCAGTTACTCTTCCGATCAGGGAAACGCCATATATTTT. It yields the protein CASSYSSDQGNAIYF. The chain combines TRBV6-5 with TRBJ1-3; tentatively, D is TRBD1 (5 bases). The CDR3 spans 15 residues. Looked up from germline, CDR1 is MNHEY and CDR2 is SVGAGI.

This chain joins TRBV25-1 and TRBJ1-1; 8 nucleotides agree with TRBD1. Looked up from germline, CDR1 is MGHDK and CDR2 is SYGVNS. This CDR3 is built from 16 residues. The trim removed 3 bases at V and 1 base at J, leaving 7 bases unmatched. The CDR3 DNA is TGTGCCAGCAGTGAGCAGGGGGCAGGGCGGAACACTGAAGCTTTCTTT. Translated, it gives CASSEQGAGRNTEAFF.

The chain is built from TRBV7-8 and TRBJ2-5; D may be TRBD2 (6 bases). There are 14 residues in the CDR3. Germline V gene lookup returns CDR1 SGHVS and CDR2 FQNEAQ. V lost 6 bases and J 2 bases, leaving 13 bases between the germline ends. The CDR3: CASRPLGGQETQYF. For the CDR3, the DNA is TGTGCCAGCAGACCCTTGGGGGGACAAGAGACCCAGTACTTC.

The chain uses TRBV30 and TRBJ1-1; D remains ambiguous. This CDR3 spans 13 amino acids. The V gene's germline CDR1 is GTSNPN and CDR2 SVGIG (reference sequence). CDR3 DNA: TGTCTCTCCCTAAGCGACTTGAACACTGAAGCTTTCTTT. As protein: CLSLSDLNTEAFF.

V and J are TRBV2 and TRBJ1-2, with D maybe TRBD1 (5 bases). Trimming took 2 bases from V and 2 from J, leaving 6 bases between them. This CDR3 has 13 residues. Germline CDR1 and CDR2: SNHLY and FYNNEI. The CDR3 spells CASSERQNYGYTF. In DNA form, the CDR3 reads TGTGCCAGCAGTGAAAGACAGAACTATGGCTACACCTTC.

This sequence joins TRBV30 and TRBJ1-1; tentative D call: TRBD1 (5 bases). The CDR3 consists of 13 residues. The V and J ends lost 0 bases and 7 bases respectively, with 12 bases between them. The germline gives CDR1 GTSNPN, CDR2 SVGIG (reference sequence). CDR3 amino acids: CAWSVGGSDEAFF. DNA of the CDR3: TGTGCCTGGAGTGTGGGGGGGAGCGATGAAGCTTTCTTT.

The chain combines TRBV5-6 with TRBJ2-7; D ambiguous. The CDR3 is 14 amino acids. V was cut by 0 bases and J by 3 bases, with 10 bases left in between. Germline-derived CDR1 and CDR2 are SGHDT and YYEEEE. The CDR3 sequence: CASSLAPHSYEQYF. CDR3 nucleotide sequence: TGTGCCAGCAGCTTGGCCCCTCACAGCTACGAGCAGTACTTC.

V usage is TRBV21-1 and J usage is TRBJ2-5; the D call of TRBD2 is as the table states it, not checked on the DNA. TRBV21-1 is labeled a pseudogene. The CDR3 contains 17 residues. The CDR3, as DNA: TGTGCCAGCAGCAAAGATATCACTAGCGGGGGGGCGAAGACCCAGTACTTC. Its translation is CASSKDITSGGAKTQYF.

V is TRBV10-3 and J is TRBJ2-1; 12 bases agree with TRBD2. The CDR3 runs 17 residues. Germline CDR1 is ENHRY and CDR2 is SYGVKD. Germline trimming cut 8 bases from V and 5 bases from J; bases unmatched to any gene: 13. CDR3 amino acids: CAIFSGALAGGDNEQFF. In nucleotides, the CDR3 is TGTGCCATCTTTTCCGGCGCTCTAGCGGGGGGGGACAATGAGCAGTTCTTC.